The rows below give T cell receptor beta chains drawn from one sample of a study of blood T cell repertoires in COVID-19. Libraries were prepared by immunoSEQ multiplex PCR; TCRdb keeps only in-frame clonotypes and omits some of them. The repertoire holds under 250,000 clones, with about 89% as singletons. Sequenced material: peripheral blood. Receptors were obtained from a man aged 55-75 years who had recovered from COVID-19. Both conserved end residues are part of each CDR3. A D gene is named only where the DNA matches it firmly. Not all rows give a size; the values are once, few, many and, for expanded clones, a class.

-	TRBV4-3	TRBJ2-5	-	CASSRGPAGPQETQYF	TGCGCCAGCAGCCGGGGTCCTGCGGGCCCCCAAGAGACCCAGTACTTC
-	TRBV7-8	TRBJ2-7	-	CASSSRDSSYEQYF	TGTGCCAGCAGCTCCCGAGACAGCTCCTACGAGCAGTACTTC
-	TRBV2	TRBJ2-5	-	CASSDWTFQETQYF	TGTGCCAGCAGTGATTGGACATTTCAAGAGACCCAGTACTTC
-	TRBV7-9	TRBJ2-5	-	CASSLVPGETQYF	TGTGCCAGCAGCTTAGTCCCGGGAGAGACCCAGTACTTC
-	TRBV27	TRBJ2-1	TRBD2	CASRPYMTSGPYNEQFF	TGTGCCAGCAGACCCTATATGACTAGCGGCCCCTACAATGAGCAGTTCTTC
-	TRBV10-3	TRBJ2-2	TRBD2	CAISPSGVTGELFF	TGTGCCATCAGTCCTAGCGGGGTCACCGGGGAGCTGTTTTTT
-	TRBV21-1	TRBJ2-2	-	CASSKALCYPNTGELFF	TGTGCCAGCAGCAAAGCGCTTTGCTACCCGAACACCGGGGAGCTGTTTTTT
-	TRBV3-1/TRBV3-2	TRBJ2-7	-	CASSQVDSSYEQYF	TGTGCCAGCAGCCAAGTAGACTCCTCCTACGAGCAGTACTTC
-	TRBV7-3	TRBJ2-2	-	CASALLPNTGELFF	TGTGCCAGCGCTTTACTACCGAACACCGGGGAGCTGTTTTTT
once	TRBV5-1	TRBJ2-5	TRBD2	CASSLALSGGAIGETQYF	TGCGCCAGCAGCTTGGCCCTCAGCGGGGGGGCCATCGGTGAGACCCAGTACTTC
-	TRBV28	TRBJ2-1	-	CASSSPGWDEQFF	TGTGCCAGCAGTTCACCGGGGTGGGATGAGCAGTTCTTC
-	TRBV19	TRBJ1-1	TRBD1	CASSTPLQGPKAFF	TGTGCCAGTAGTACCCCTCTACAGGGGCCGAAAGCTTTCTTT
-	TRBV6-5	TRBJ1-6	TRBD1	CASSLSGQGSSPLHF	TGTGCCAGCAGTCTTTCTGGACAGGGGAGTTCACCCCTCCACTTT
-	TRBV20-1	TRBJ2-1	-	CSASTGPYNEQFF	TGCAGTGCTAGTACAGGACCCTACAATGAGCAGTTCTTC
-	TRBV7-9	TRBJ1-6	-	CASSLTGSYNSPLHF	TGTGCCAGCAGCTTAACCGGCTCCTATAATTCACCCCTCCACTTT
-	TRBV27	TRBJ2-3	TRBD1	CASRTTGDTDTQYF	TGTGCCAGCAGGACGACAGGGGACACAGATACGCAGTATTTT
-	TRBV7-8	TRBJ1-1	-	CASAWGVGNTEAFF	TGTGCCAGCGCCTGGGGGGTCGGGAACACTGAAGCTTTCTTT
-	TRBV6-5	TRBJ1-3	-	CATLSGFSGNTIYF	TGTGCCACCCTCTCCGGGTTCTCTGGAAACACCATATATTTT
-	TRBV10-3	TRBJ1-1	TRBD1	CAISRTGVGYTEAFF	TGTGCCATCAGCCGGACAGGGGTTGGTTACACTGAAGCTTTCTTT
-	TRBV6-5	TRBJ2-2	-	CASIRRDTGELFF	TGTGCCAGCATCAGGAGGGACACCGGGGAGCTGTTTTTT
-	TRBV7-9	TRBJ2-3	TRBD1	CASSKQGAGDTQYF	TGTGCCAGCAGCAAACAGGGGGCAGGGGATACGCAGTATTTT
-	TRBV29-1	TRBJ2-3	TRBD2	CSVRTSGSADTQYF	TGCAGCGTTCGGACTAGCGGGAGCGCAGATACGCAGTATTTT
-	TRBV3-1/TRBV3-2	TRBJ2-1	TRBD2	CASSQSSGGRNEQFF	TGTGCCAGCAGCCAAAGTAGCGGGGGCCGCAATGAGCAGTTCTTC
-	TRBV2	TRBJ1-1	TRBD1	CASRGQGEGVAAFF	TGTGCCAGCCGGGGACAGGGGGAGGGTGTGGCAGCTTTCTTT
-	TRBV7-3	TRBJ2-3	TRBD2	CASSFVAGGADTQYF	TGTGCCAGCAGCTTTGTAGCGGGAGGCGCAGATACGCAGTATTTT
-	TRBV10-1	TRBJ2-7	-	CASSGGQGIPYEQYF	TGCGCCAGCAGTGGGGGCCAGGGGATCCCCTACGAGCAGTACTTC
-	TRBV27	TRBJ2-7	TRBD1	CASSLAPGGFGYEQYF	TGTGCCAGCAGTCTAGCCCCAGGGGGTTTTGGCTACGAGCAGTACTTC
-	TRBV19	TRBJ2-2	TRBD1	CASSRDRGGTGELFF	TGTGCCAGTAGTAGGGACAGGGGTGGCACCGGGGAGCTGTTTTTT
-	TRBV9	TRBJ1-3	-	CASSVLYSGNTIYF	TGTGCCAGCAGCGTTCTATACTCTGGAAACACCATATATTTT
-	TRBV12-3/TRBV12-4	TRBJ1-2	-	CASSLEGGYGYTF	TGTGCCAGCAGTTTAGAAGGGGGCTATGGCTACACCTTC
few	TRBV3-1/TRBV3-2	TRBJ1-2	-	CASSHLTGGSYGYTF	TGTGCCAGCAGCCATCTGACGGGAGGCTCTTATGGCTACACCTTC
once	TRBV4-1	TRBJ1-1	TRBD1	CASSQGTGGLEAFF	TGCGCCAGCAGCCAAGGCACAGGGGGCCTTGAAGCTTTCTTT
-	TRBV29-1	TRBJ2-6	-	CSVDGSSGANVLTF	TGCAGCGTTGACGGGAGCTCTGGGGCCAACGTCCTGACTTTC